What follows describes a single TCR beta chain. The length of the CDR3 is 15 residues. Germline loops: CDR1 GTSNPN, CDR2 SVGIG (reference sequence). V was shortened by 5 bases and J by 2 bases, with 18 bases between the two germline ends. Sequenced by immunoSEQ multiplex PCR; TCRdb stores in-frame clones only, minus some. In total, the table holds 150,000 to 200,000 clones. This record comes from a study of control samples from healthy donors and cancer patients. Source material: blood. The TCR comes from a woman aged 25 to 45 in good health. This sequence joins TRBV30 and TRBJ1-2; tentatively, D is TRBD1 (6 bases). The CDR3 DNA sequence: TGTGCCTGGGAGTTGACAGGCGGCGTAAACTATGGCTACACCTTC. Translated: CAWELTGGVNYGYTF.